This is a list of T cell receptor beta chains from one sample in a study of blood T cell repertoires in COVID-19. Profiling relied on immunoSEQ multiplex PCR, and the TCRdb table lists in-frame clones only, not all of them. The data hold 340,000 or so clones, with around 87% observed a single time. Sequenced input: peripheral blood. The receptor set was obtained from a man in his fifties with active or convalescent COVID-19. Both conserved end residues are part of each CDR3. Fields, in order: D gene, J gene, V gene, clone size, CDR3 protein, CDR3 DNA. The D gene is left open where the match is weak. Size values are once, few and many counts, or a class for expanded clones, and some rows have none.

>TRBD1|TRBJ1-2|TRBV5-1|NA
CASSSQGAYGYTF
TGCGCCAGCAGCTCTCAGGGGGCCTATGGCTACACCTTC
>TRBD1|TRBJ1-2|TRBV6-1|once
CASSEASAGGNYGYTF
TGTGCCAGCAGTGAAGCCTCGGCAGGGGGGAACTATGGCTACACCTTC
>TRBD1|TRBJ2-5|TRBV5-6|NA
CASSRDRGLRETQYF
TGTGCCAGCAGCAGAGACAGGGGGCTGCGGGAGACCCAGTACTTC
>TRBD1|TRBJ1-4|TRBV27|NA
CASKDRMQGAREKLFF
TGTGCCAGCAAAGACCGGATGCAGGGGGCGAGGGAAAAACTGTTTTTT
>NA|TRBJ2-1|TRBV13|few
CASSSGRRNEQFF
TGTGCCAGCAGCTCAGGGAGGCGCAATGAGCAGTTCTTC
>NA|TRBJ1-1|TRBV30|once
CAWTRGFGTEAFF
TGTGCCTGGACCCGGGGGTTTGGGACTGAAGCTTTCTTT
>TRBD2|TRBJ2-7|TRBV28|NA
CASGAGGLNSGYEQYF
TGTGCCAGCGGGGCGGGAGGGCTGAATTCGGGCTACGAGCAGTACTTC
>TRBD1|TRBJ2-3|TRBV4-3|NA
CASSLTPQGTDTQYF
TGCGCCAGCAGCCTAACCCCACAGGGGACAGATACGCAGTATTTT
>NA|TRBJ1-4|TRBV29-1|NA
CSVLGGSGEKLFF
TGCAGCGTCTTGGGGGGGTCGGGTGAAAAACTGTTTTTT
>NA|TRBJ1-3|TRBV5-4|once
CASSLDGEAGNTIYF
TGTGCCAGCAGCTTGGACGGGGAAGCTGGAAACACCATATATTTT
>NA|TRBJ2-3|TRBV7-9|NA
CASSLGSRATDTQYF
TGTGCCAGCAGCTTAGGGAGCAGGGCGACAGATACGCAGTATTTT